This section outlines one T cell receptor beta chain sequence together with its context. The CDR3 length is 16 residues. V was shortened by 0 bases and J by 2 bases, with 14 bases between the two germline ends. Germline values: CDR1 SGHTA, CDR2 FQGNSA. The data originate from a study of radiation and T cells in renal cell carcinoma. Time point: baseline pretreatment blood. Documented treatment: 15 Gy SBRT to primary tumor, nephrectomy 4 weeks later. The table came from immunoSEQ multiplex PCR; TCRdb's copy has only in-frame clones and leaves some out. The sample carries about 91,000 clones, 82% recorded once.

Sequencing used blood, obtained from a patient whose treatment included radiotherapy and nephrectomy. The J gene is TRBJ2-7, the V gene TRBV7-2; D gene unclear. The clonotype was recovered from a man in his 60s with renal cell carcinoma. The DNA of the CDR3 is TGTGCCAGCAGCTTAGCGAGCTCCGGACCGCCCTACGAGCAGTACTTC. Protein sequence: CASSLASSGPPYEQYF.